A single sample gave rise to the 6 T cell receptor beta chains below, sequenced in a study of human T cells and chemical hapten exposure. As to time point: patch test 3, about 24 weeks after DPC sensitization. Treatment specified: therapeutic diphenylcyclopropenone sensitization with weekly scalp DPC. A single record per CDR3 protein comes from TCRdb applying MiXCR to the RACE reads. The table has about 82,000 distinct CDR3 sequences, 10% to 15% seen once; the top ten hold around 5.8%. Source: whole blood, taken in connection with sensitization to the hapten diphenylcyclopropenone (DPC). The receptor source for this set is a woman in her forties or fifties with alopecia areata. Some clones in this sample may be carry-over from other donors' samples.

This chain joins TRBV20-1 and TRBJ1-1; 7 nucleotides match TRBD1. Unmatched junction bases numbered 7, after V lost 0 bases and J lost 0 bases. The CDR3 is made up of 16 amino acids. The V gene's germline CDR1 is DFQATT and CDR2 SNEGSKA (reference sequence). CDR3 in amino acids: CSARDLQGVLNTEAFF. CDR3 coding DNA: TGCAGTGCTAGAGATCTCCAGGGGGTATTGAACACTGAAGCTTTCTTT.

This clonotype has only one observation. The chain joins TRBV3-1 to TRBJ1-3; D gene ambiguous. The length of the CDR3 is 11 residues. The germline gives CDR1 LGHDT, CDR2 YNNKEL (reference sequence). V was pared by 7 bases and J by 8 bases, with 9 bases between. The CDR3 coding sequence is TGTGCCAGCACAATGGCAGACACCATATATTTT. Amino acids: CASTMADTIYF.

This clonotype occurred many times. The V call is TRBV29-1, the J call TRBJ1-5; D not certain. Trimming stripped 6 bases from V and 4 bases from J, with 16 bases between. This CDR3 is 14 amino acids long. In germline, CDR1 is SQVTM, CDR2 ANQGSEA. The CDR3 nucleotides read TGCAGCGTGGCGGCTGCGGGGTTAAATCAGCCCCAGCATTTT. Protein product: CSVAAAGLNQPQHF.

This clonotype showed up just a few times. The J gene is TRBJ2-1, the V gene TRBV12-3 or TRBV12-4; 7 bases line up with TRBD2. The length of the CDR3 is 15 residues. The ends lost 3 bases at V and 9 bases at J; junction bases unmatched: 11. CDR3 protein: CASSFAGLPGGEQFF. The CDR3 DNA sequence: TGTGCCAGCAGTTTCGCGGGACTACCGGGAGGTGAGCAGTTCTTC.

The genes are TRBV20-1 and TRBJ2-5; 8 bases agree with TRBD1. The CDR3 loop spans 15 amino acids. The V segment lost 0 bases and the J segment 5 bases; nucleotides outside the gene matches: 8. CDR1 and CDR2 from the germline V gene are DFQATT and SNEGSKA (reference sequence). CDR3 nucleotide sequence: TGCAGTGCTAGAGATCATGGGGACAGGATGGAGACCCAGTACTTC. Protein: CSARDHGDRMETQYF.

This clonotype showed up many times. The chain employs TRBV18 and TRBJ2-5, with D possibly matching TRBD2 (6 bases). The CDR3 is 16 amino acids. Deletions cut 3 bases from V and 5 bases from J, with 19 bases between. Germline assignment: CDR1 KGHSH and CDR2 LQKENI. In DNA, the CDR3 is TGTGCCAGCTCACCCCTACCTCGTACTAGCCGGGAGACCCAGTACTTC. This encodes CASSPLPRTSRETQYF.